The 6 T cell receptor beta chains below all came from one sample that was sequenced in a study of Ad26.COV2.S vaccination and SARS-CoV-2 variants (dated by TCRdb to about 2021). The library was generated by the immunoSEQ multiplex PCR assay. TCRdb took this table from immuneACCESS and kept in-frame rearrangements with V and J called. Such tables lack part of the clones; where checked against another copy, unresolved V genes explain under half of the gap, and the rest is unexplained. The sample yields around 450,000 clones; more than 75% were counted once. About 3.6% of the sample is in the top ten clones. The treatment or condition label of this sample denotes: around 19 received Ad26.COV2.S at low or high dose, single or two shots; several received placebo; per-sample allocation not given. For vaccine and placebo recipients, the sequenced repertoires came from samples collected on day 63 after the first injection.

The sequencing here drew on peripheral blood, taken in a trial of Ad26.COV2.S vaccine versus placebo. All receptors come from a person aged 18-65 years who received the Ad26.COV2.S COVID-19 vaccine or a placebo.

The gene calls are TRBV7-2 and TRBJ2-7; 10 nucleotides agree with TRBD2. V lost 5 bases to trimming and J lost 2 bases; unmatched junction nucleotides: 9. This CDR3 has 16 amino acids. Germline CDR1 reads SGHTA; CDR2 reads FQGNSA. Here the CDR3 DNA reads TGTGCCAGCAGCCTCGCGCTAGCGGGGGCGACCTACGAGCAGTACTTC. Protein product: CASSLALAGATYEQYF.

This clone was seen once. This chain connects TRBV11-2 to TRBJ2-7; D uncertain. CDR3 length equals 12 residues. From germline, CDR1 is SGHAT and CDR2 FQNNGV. V was trimmed by 1 base and J by 7 bases, leaving 8 bases between them. The CDR3 here is CASSLGLQEQYF. The CDR3 DNA is TGTGCCAGCAGCTTAGGACTCCAAGAGCAGTACTTC.

The rearrangement joins TRBV6-5 to TRBJ1-4, with 7 bases fitting TRBD1. V lost 10 bases and J lost 6; bases outside the gene matches: 14. Germline CDR1 MNHEY, CDR2 SVGAGI. This CDR3 contains 15 residues. The CDR3 sequence is CATRAGGRFDEKLFF. In DNA, the CDR3 is TGTGCCACCCGGGCAGGGGGTAGATTTGATGAAAAACTGTTTTTT.

The rearrangement joins TRBV6-2 or TRBV6-3 to TRBJ2-3; 10 bases line up with TRBD2. This CDR3 region has 18 residues. V lost 2 bases to trimming and J lost 0 bases; unmatched junction nucleotides: 8. CDR1 is MNHEY and CDR2 is SVGEGT in the germline V gene. The CDR3 bases are TGTGCCAGCAGTTACGCAGCGGGGGGGGTTTTTAGCACAGATACGCAGTATTTT. Translation: CASSYAAGGVFSTDTQYF.

V usage is TRBV11-2 and J usage is TRBJ1-4, with a weak D call TRBD1 (5 bases). CDR3 length: 15 amino acids. V lost 0 bases and J 8 bases, leaving 13 bases between the germline ends. Looked up from germline, CDR1 is SGHAT and CDR2 is FQNNGV. CDR3 DNA: TGTGCCAGCAGCTTAGAAGGTCAGGGTTTCGAAAAACTGTTTTTT. Protein product: CASSLEGQGFEKLFF.

The chain combines TRBV7-9 with TRBJ2-7; D tentatively fits TRBD1 or TRBD2 (6 bases each). V was pared by 5 bases and J by 3 bases, with 14 bases between. Germline CDR1 reads SEHNR; CDR2 reads FQNEAQ (reference sequence). This CDR3 has 14 amino acids. The CDR3 region has the DNA TGTGCCAGCAGCCCAGGTAGGGGGGACTACGAGCAGTACTTC. As protein: CASSPGRGDYEQYF. The full variable domain, its missing parts supplied by reference TRBV7-9 and TRBJ2-7, is DTGVSQNPRHKITKRGQNVTFRCDPISEHNRLYWYRQTLGQGPEFLTYFQNEAQLEKSRLLSDRFSAERPKGSFSTLEIQRTEQGDSAMYLCASSPGRGDYEQYFGPGTRLTVT.